This passage covers 2 T cell receptor beta chains from one sample sequenced in a study of T-cell reconstitution after alpha-beta-depleted transplantation in children. A library of TCRbeta sequences, prepared with unique molecular identifiers, was generated. In TCRdb, the PCR reads were re-called with MiXCR into one record per CDR3 protein. The top ten hold over 12% of the sample, which has 600,000 or so distinct CDR3 sequences, roughly 23% seen once. The sequences come from PBMCs, mostly from graft donor cells, collected 360 days after TCRalphabeta/CD19-depleted stem cell transplant. The receptors originated from a boy under two years old who had a stem cell transplant for acute myeloid leukemia, so the T cells may come from the graft donor.

This clonotype has more than one count but fewer than ten. The chain uses TRBV29-1 and TRBJ2-7; D is possibly TRBD2 (6 bases). Germline lookup yields CDR1 SQVTM and CDR2 ANQGSEA. With 8 bases removed from V and 5 bases from J, the gap between germline ends came to 25 bases. This CDR3 has 15 amino acids. The CDR3 DNA sequence: TGCAGCCCCCGCCCCCGGGGATGGGGGGACGACGAGCAGTACTTC. This sequence encodes CSPRPRGWGDDEQYF.

CDR3 in amino acids: CSVDPRGGSYNEQFF. The CDR3 DNA sequence: TGCAGCGTTGATCCGCGGGGGGGTTCCTACAATGAGCAGTTCTTC. This chain joins TRBV29-1 and TRBJ2-1, with 9 bases identical to TRBD2. V lost 3 bases and J lost 1; bases outside the gene matches: 4. The germline gives CDR1 SQVTM, CDR2 ANQGSEA. The CDR3 is 15 amino acids.